This T cell receptor beta chain was captured in a study of T cell changes during pregnancy in multiple sclerosis. The data were produced by immunoSEQ multiplex PCR, yet TCRdb's version contains in-frame clones alone and is incomplete. The sample shows tens of thousands of clones, roughly 90% of them seen only once. This CDR3 is 18 amino acids long. CDR1 and CDR2 (germline): GTSNPN, SVGIG (reference sequence). Trimming at V came to 0 bases and at J to 1 base, leaving 13 bases not matched to a gene. V gene TRBV30 combines with J gene TRBJ2-3, with 7 bases fitting TRBD2. This TCR derives from a female donor in good health, enrolled as a control in a pregnancy study. Specimen: peripheral blood, collected in the first trimester of pregnancy. DNA for the CDR3: TGTGCCTGGAGTGTACTTGAGGGAGCGGGATTAGGCACAGATACGCAGTATTTT. Translated: CAWSVLEGAGLGTDTQYF.